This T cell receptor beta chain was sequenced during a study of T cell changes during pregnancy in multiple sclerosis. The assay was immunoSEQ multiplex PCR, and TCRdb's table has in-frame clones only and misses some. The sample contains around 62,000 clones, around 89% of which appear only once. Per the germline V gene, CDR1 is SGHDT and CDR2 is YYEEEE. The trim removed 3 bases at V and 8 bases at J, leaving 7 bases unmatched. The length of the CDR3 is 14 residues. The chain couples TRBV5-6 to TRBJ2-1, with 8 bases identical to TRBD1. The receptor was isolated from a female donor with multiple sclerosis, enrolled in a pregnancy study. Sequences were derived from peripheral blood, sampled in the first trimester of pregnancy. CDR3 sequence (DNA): TGTGCCAGCAGCTACCTAGGACAGGGCGATGAGCAGTTCTTC. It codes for CASSYLGQGDEQFF. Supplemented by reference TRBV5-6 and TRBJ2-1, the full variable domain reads DAGVTQSPTHLIKTRGQQVTLRCSPKSGHDTVSWYQQALGQGPQFIFQYYEEEERQRGNFPDRFSGHQFPNYSSELNVNALLLGDSALYLCASSYLGQGDEQFFGPGTRLTVL.